A selection of T cell receptor beta chains follows, all from one sample in a study of T cells of healthy individuals. TCRdb processed the 5' RACE reads anew with MiXCR; each CDR3 protein has one entry. The sample holds 95,000 to 100,000 distinct CDR3 sequences, roughly 18% seen once. The receptors originated from a human donor in good health. The CDR3 runs from the conserved cysteine through the conserved F or W. The order of the fields is V gene, J gene, clone size, D gene, CDR3 protein, CDR3 DNA. A D gene is named only where the DNA matches it firmly. A clone size is listed for some rows: how often the clone was seen (once, few, many), or a class if it is expanded.

>TRBV27|TRBJ1-6|.|TRBD1
CASRAGTGVSPLHF
TGTGCCAGCAGAGCCGGGACAGGGGTCTCACCCCTCCACTTT
>TRBV29-1|TRBJ1-1|.|TRBD1
CSGTNRGETGIAEAFF
TGCAGTGGAACGAACAGGGGGGAGACAGGTATCGCTGAAGCTTTCTTT
>TRBV5-6|TRBJ2-7|.|.
CASSFGTASYEQYF
TGTGCCAGCAGTTTCGGGACGGCCTCCTACGAGCAGTACTTC
>TRBV6-5|TRBJ2-1|few|.
CASISDRSNEQFF
TGTGCCAGCATTTCAGACAGGTCCAATGAGCAGTTCTTC
>TRBV2|TRBJ2-7|few|.
CASRGGYF
TGTGCCAGCAGGGGGGGGTACTTC
>TRBV5-6|TRBJ2-3|few|.
CASSPRPRIDTQYF
TGTGCCAGCAGCCCTCGACCGAGGATAGATACGCAGTATTTT
>TRBV12-3/TRBV12-4|TRBJ2-7|.|.
CASRDPAEAVGSYEQYF
TGTGCCAGCAGGGATCCCGCCGAGGCAGTGGGCTCCTACGAGCAGTACTTC
>TRBV27|TRBJ2-7|few|.
CASSLMGGSSYEQYF
TGTGCCAGCAGTTTAATGGGGGGAAGCTCCTACGAGCAGTACTTC
>TRBV11-2|TRBJ2-3|many|TRBD1
CASSRRSGQGVADTQYF
TGTGCCAGCAGCCGGCGGTCGGGACAGGGGGTGGCAGATACGCAGTATTTT
>TRBV4-3|TRBJ2-6|.|TRBD2
CASSQDGEGNSGANVLTF
TGCGCCAGCAGCCAAGATGGGGAGGGAAACTCTGGGGCCAACGTCCTGACTTTC
>TRBV6-5|TRBJ2-2|.|.
CASSYTWSNTGELFF
TGTGCCAGCAGTTATACGTGGTCGAACACCGGGGAGCTGTTTTTT
>TRBV5-1|TRBJ2-3|.|TRBD2
CASSLTSGRETDTQYF
TGCGCCAGCAGTTTGACTAGCGGGAGGGAGACAGATACGCAGTATTTT
>TRBV7-9|TRBJ1-5|many|TRBD1
CASSSGQGRNQPQHF
TGTGCCAGCAGCTCGGGACAGGGTCGCAATCAGCCCCAGCATTTT
>TRBV4-2|TRBJ1-1|many|TRBD1
CASSQLMRGQTIEAFF
TGTGCCAGCAGCCAACTTATGAGGGGACAGACGATTGAAGCTTTCTTT
>TRBV28|TRBJ2-1|few|TRBD2
CASSTPGGPYNEQFF
TGTGCCAGCAGTACCCCGGGAGGGCCGTACAATGAGCAGTTCTTC
>TRBV6-2/TRBV6-3|TRBJ2-7|few|.
CASSYSRGTYEQYF
TGTGCCAGCAGTTACTCGAGGGGAACCTACGAGCAGTACTTC
>TRBV27|TRBJ1-4|many|TRBD1
CASRLTGGAYEKLFF
TGTGCCAGCAGACTGACAGGGGGCGCTTATGAAAAACTGTTTTTT
>TRBV5-6|TRBJ1-6|many|.
CASSLSTGVYNSPLHF
TGTGCCAGCAGCTTGTCAACGGGGGTCTATAATTCACCCCTCCACTTT
>TRBV19|TRBJ2-2|few|.
CASSMGTPNTGELFF
TGTGCCAGTAGTATGGGGACACCGAACACCGGGGAGCTGTTTTTT
>TRBV12-2|TRBJ2-7|many|.
CASRLPGKGTSGSYEQYF
TGTGCAAGTCGCCTCCCGGGCAAAGGGACTAGCGGGTCCTACGAGCAGTACTTC
>TRBV4-1|TRBJ2-1|many|TRBD2
CASSHRLAGALDEQFF
TGCGCCAGCAGCCACAGACTAGCGGGAGCACTAGATGAGCAGTTCTTC
>TRBV4-3|TRBJ2-3|.|.
CASSPGVSRTDTQYF
TGCGCCAGCAGCCCCGGCGTGAGCCGCACAGATACGCAGTATTTT
>TRBV24-1|TRBJ2-3|many|TRBD1
CATSGLQPDRITDTQYF
TGTGCCACCAGCGGTCTCCAACCGGACAGGATCACAGATACGCAGTATTTT
>TRBV4-1|TRBJ1-5|few|.
CASSQDRGPNGNQPQHF
TGCGCCAGCAGCCAAGATCGGGGGCCCAATGGCAATCAGCCCCAGCATTTT
>TRBV20-1|TRBJ2-7|.|.
CSAPPVLGISYEQYF
TGCAGTGCTCCCCCTGTCCTGGGAATTTCCTACGAGCAGTACTTC
>TRBV7-2|TRBJ1-5|once|.
CASSLKSQPPVSQHF
TGTGCCAGCAGCTTAAAATCGCAGCCCCCTGTGTCCCAGCATTTT
>TRBV12-3/TRBV12-4|TRBJ1-2|few|.
CASSPSNYGYTF
TGTGCCAGCAGCCCTAGTAACTATGGCTACACCTTC
>TRBV20-1|TRBJ2-7|many|TRBD2
CSAQDLLAGTYEQYF
TGCAGTGCACAAGACCTACTAGCGGGAACCTACGAGCAGTACTTC
>TRBV7-3|TRBJ2-5|few|.
CASSLSGPGETQYF
TGTGCCAGCAGCTTAAGTGGACCGGGAGAGACCCAGTACTTC
>TRBV6-5|TRBJ2-3|many|.
CASSYGGGTDTQYF
TGTGCCAGCAGTTACGGGGGAGGCACAGATACGCAGTATTTT
>TRBV6-6|TRBJ1-4|.|TRBD1
CASSPDREWGKLFF
TGTGCCAGCAGTCCAGACAGGGAGTGGGGAAAACTGTTTTTT
>TRBV20-1|TRBJ2-1|few|TRBD2
CSAPGSGSGAFF
TGCAGTGCCCCTGGTAGCGGGAGTGGGGCGTTCTTC
>TRBV5-1|TRBJ2-2|few|.
CASSTTGGVNTGELFF
TGCGCCAGCAGCACGACTGGCGGGGTGAACACCGGGGAGCTGTTTTTT
>TRBV9|TRBJ1-6|.|.
CASSVGGDNSPLHF
TGTGCCAGCAGCGTTGGGGGGGATAATTCACCCCTCCACTTT
>TRBV3-1|TRBJ2-3|.|.
CAGSHHFRTQYF
TGTGCCGGCAGCCACCACTTCAGGACGCAGTATTTT
>TRBV27|TRBJ1-5|few|.
CATRRGVEQPQHF
TGTGCCACCCGGAGGGGGGTCGAGCAGCCCCAGCATTTT
>TRBV3-1|TRBJ2-7|many|.
CASSQGRGSVDYF
TGTGCCAGCAGCCAAGGTCGTGGTAGCGTCGATTACTTC
>TRBV25-1|TRBJ2-1|.|.
CASSELASNEQFF
TGTGCCAGCAGTGAATTGGCATCCAATGAGCAGTTCTTC
>TRBV7-2|TRBJ2-2|many|.
CASSPFRTPGTGELFF
TGTGCCAGCAGCCCGTTTCGAACCCCCGGGACCGGGGAGCTGTTTTTT
>TRBV6-6|TRBJ1-4|.|.
CAVNTRTNEKLFF
TGTGCCGTAAACACCCGAACTAATGAAAAACTGTTTTTT
>TRBV28|TRBJ2-3|.|.
CASSLASASTDTQYF
TGTGCCAGCAGTCTAGCTAGCGCTAGCACAGATACGCAGTATTTT
>TRBV20-1|TRBJ2-7|many|.
CSASFQDDYEQYF
TGCAGTGCTAGTTTTCAGGACGACTACGAGCAGTACTTC
>TRBV20-1|TRBJ2-1|few|TRBD2
CSVTAPSGSNEQFF
TGCAGTGTGACCGCGCCTAGCGGGAGTAATGAGCAGTTCTTC